This entry lists 16 T cell receptor beta chains sequenced from one sample in a study of cytomegalovirus exposure and HLA in healthy donors. With 60 Vbeta and 13 Jbeta primers, the PCR was carried out. Some clones are missing from TCRdb's copy, which holds only in-frame ones; the method was immunoSEQ multiplex PCR. The table shows 55,000 to 75,000 clones, with 68% occurring only once. Sequencing was done on a sample of PBMCs. These receptors originate from a man between 40 and 49 years old in good health and CMV-seropositive.

The J gene is TRBJ2-3, the V gene TRBV2; tentatively, D is TRBD2 (7 bases). V was cut by 6 bases and J by 1 base, with 17 bases left in between. This CDR3 region has 16 residues. Germline V gene sequence: CDR1 SNHLY, CDR2 FYNNEI. The CDR3 region is CASSVQSGGGTDTQYF. CDR3 bases: TGTGCCAGCAGCGTACAATCGGGGGGCGGCACAGATACGCAGTATTTT.

The chain is built from TRBV18 and TRBJ2-7, with TRBD2 identical over 13 bases. Per the germline V gene, CDR1 is KGHSH and CDR2 is LQKENI. The CDR3 loop spans 15 amino acids. V trimming: 3 bases; J trimming: 3 bases; junction bases outside the gene matches: 2. CDR3 bases: TGTGCCAGCTCACCTGGACTAGCGGGAGACTACGAGCAGTACTTC. It codes for CASSPGLAGDYEQYF.

This clone was recorded a few times. The V call is TRBV19, the J call TRBJ2-2; unclear D gene. Germline V lookup: CDR1 LNHDA, CDR2 SQIVND (reference sequence). CDR3 length equals 13 residues. V lost 5 bases to trimming and J lost 1 base, with 5 bases between them. The CDR3 sequence: CASSAVNTGELFF. The DNA for the CDR3 is TGTGCCAGTAGTGCAGTGAACACCGGGGAGCTGTTTTTT. Using reference TRBV19 and TRBJ2-2 for the parts outside the CDR3, the full variable domain is DGGITQSPKYLFRKEGQNVTLSCEQNLNHDAMYWYRQDPGQGLRLIYYSQIVNDFQKGDIAEGYSVSREKKESFPLTVTSAQKNPTAFYLCASSAVNTGELFFGEGSRLTVL.

This clone was recorded only once. The sample holds other DNA sequences that translate to the same CDR3. The chain uses TRBV7-9 and TRBJ2-5; no clear D. The germline V and J ends were trimmed by 1 base and 5 bases, with 5 bases remaining between them. The CDR3 consists of 12 residues. CDR1 is SEHNR, CDR2 FQNEAQ, per germline (reference sequence). The CDR3 loop reads CASSLVSETQYF. DNA of the CDR3: TGTGCCAGCAGCTTAGTCTCGGAGACCCAGTACTTC.

This clone has only a few counts. The chain links TRBV21-1 to TRBJ2-5; TRBD1, the table's D call, was not compared with the DNA. TRBV21-1 is described as a pseudogene. The CDR3 is made up of 16 amino acids. The CDR3 sequence: CASSNGPGTGEETQYF. In DNA form, the CDR3 reads TGTGCCAGCAGCAATGGCCCCGGGACAGGGGAAGAGACCCAGTACTTC.

The chain joins TRBV7-6 to TRBJ1-2; the match to TRBD1 covers 9 bases. CDR3 length: 15 residues. Per germline, CDR1 SGHVS and CDR2 FNYEAQ. Losses at the gene ends were 1 base for V and 6 bases for J; bases not matched to a gene: 6. The CDR3 protein is CASSLGTGAANGYTF. CDR3 DNA sequence: TGTGCCAGCAGCTTAGGGACAGGGGCTGCTAATGGCTACACCTTC.

The CDR3 bases are TGTGCCAGCAGTGAAAGGTGGCGGGGGAAAGATAATTCACCCCTCCACTTT. Its protein is CASSERWRGKDNSPLHF. This sequence joins TRBV25-1 and TRBJ1-6, with D possibly being TRBD1 (5 bases). This CDR3 region has 17 residues. V was pared by 2 bases and J by 5 bases, with 16 bases between. Germline values: CDR1 MGHDK, CDR2 SYGVNS.

The chain employs TRBV7-9 and TRBJ2-1, with a tentative D call TRBD2 (5 bases). The CDR3 spans 12 residues. The germline V gene encodes CDR1 SEHNR and CDR2 FQNEAQ (reference sequence). V was clipped by 5 bases and J by 10 bases, with 12 bases between them. The CDR3 protein is CASSATGYEQFF. The CDR3 DNA reads as TGTGCCAGCAGCGCCACGGGGTACGAGCAGTTCTTC.

V gene TRBV27 combines with J gene TRBJ1-1; 8 bases match TRBD1. Germline loops: CDR1 MNHEY, CDR2 SMNVEV (reference sequence). J was trimmed by 0 bases and V by 6 bases; bases with no gene match: 6. The CDR3 is 15 amino acids. The CDR3 nucleotides are TGTGCCAGCAGCAGGACAGGGACCATGAACACTGAAGCTTTCTTT. It yields the protein CASSRTGTMNTEAFF.

This chain uses TRBV5-1 with TRBJ2-1, with D tentatively TRBD1 (8 bases). Trimming removed 7 bases at V and 5 bases at J, with 19 bases between. Germline loops: CDR1 SGHRS, CDR2 YFSETQ. This CDR3 region has 15 residues. CDR3 sequence (DNA): TGCGCCAGCGGGGAGGGCAGGGGGCTTAACAATGAGCAGTTCTTC. This gives the protein CASGEGRGLNNEQFF.

The chain carries TRBV5-6 and TRBJ2-7, with a tentative D call TRBD1 (5 bases). V shed 1 base and J shed 7 bases, with 9 bases lying between them. The germline V gene encodes CDR1 SGHDT and CDR2 YYEEEE. This CDR3 is built from 12 residues. CDR3 residues: CASSLLGVEQYF. The CDR3 bases are TGTGCCAGCAGCTTGTTAGGGGTGGAGCAGTACTTC.

DNA of the CDR3: TGCGCCAGCAGCCAACAGTGGGTGAGGAGTGAGCAGTTCTTC. It encodes CASSQQWVRSEQFF. The chain joins TRBV4-3 to TRBJ2-1, with D hard to call. The CDR3 loop spans 14 amino acids. With 2 bases removed from V and 9 bases from J, the gap between germline ends came to 14 bases. Germline V gives CDR1 LGHNA, CDR2 YSLEER.

This clone has a single count. This chain joins TRBV7-9 and TRBJ2-5; D not certain. V was trimmed by 7 bases and J by 5 bases, leaving 14 bases between them. Per the germline V gene, CDR1 is SEHNR and CDR2 is FQNEAQ (reference sequence). This CDR3 contains 13 residues. CDR3 DNA sequence: TGTGCCAGCACCCTAGTCCCGGCGGAGACCCAGTACTTC. It specifies CASTLVPAETQYF.

The rearrangement uses TRBV19 and TRBJ1-2, with 9 positions matching TRBD1. The trim removed 6 bases at V and 7 bases at J, leaving 9 bases unmatched. The CDR3 contains 14 residues. From germline, CDR1 is LNHDA and CDR2 SQIVND (reference sequence). The CDR3 sequence: CASSSRDRVGGYTF. Written as DNA, the CDR3 is TGTGCCAGTAGCAGCCGGGACAGGGTTGGTGGCTACACCTTC.

This chain connects TRBV4-2 to TRBJ1-2, with D hard to call. Between the trimmed V and J ends, which lost 2 bases and 3 bases, there was a span of 16 bases. Germline V gene sequence: CDR1 LGHNA, CDR2 YNFKEQ. The CDR3 consists of 16 residues. CDR3 loop: CASSQRSGQLDYGYTF. CDR3 DNA sequence: TGTGCCAGCAGCCAAAGGTCAGGTCAGCTGGACTATGGCTACACCTTC.

The chain combines TRBV19 with TRBJ1-2; D call uncertain. This CDR3 region has 16 residues. Trimming left V 0 bases short and J 8 bases short, with 19 bases between. Per germline, CDR1 LNHDA and CDR2 SQIVND (reference sequence). This CDR3 is CASSIDRGGTAGGYTF. The DNA of the CDR3 is TGTGCCAGTAGTATAGATCGAGGCGGAACGGCGGGAGGCTACACCTTC.